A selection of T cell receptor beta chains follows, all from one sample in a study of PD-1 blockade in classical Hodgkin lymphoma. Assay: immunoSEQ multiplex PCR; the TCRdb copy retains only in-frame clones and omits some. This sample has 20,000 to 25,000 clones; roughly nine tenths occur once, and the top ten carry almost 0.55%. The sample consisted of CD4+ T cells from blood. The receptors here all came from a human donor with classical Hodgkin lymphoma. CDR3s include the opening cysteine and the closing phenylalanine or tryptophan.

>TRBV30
CAWSVLWGTDTQYF
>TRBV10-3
CAINTPGYSPLHF
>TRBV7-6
CASSATGTGGYNEQFF
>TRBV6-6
CASSPGTVNEKLFF
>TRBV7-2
CASSPQGSTDTQYF
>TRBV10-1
CASSVGETQYF
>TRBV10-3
CAISPGQGIAEAFF
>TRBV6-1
CASSEVIGGRQETQYF
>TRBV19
CASSIRGRGNQPQHF
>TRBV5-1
CASSFNRGRREETQYF
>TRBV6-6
CASKPEPGQGYEQYF
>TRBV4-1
CASTPGVEDTQYF
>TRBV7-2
CASSRPPAGPPLPETQYF
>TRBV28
CASSLWDRALGQPQHF